The 13 T cell receptor beta chains in this list originate from one sample, sequenced in a study of T-cell memory formation after mild COVID-19. TCRdb ran MiXCR on the 5' RACE reads and lists one entry per CDR3 protein. This table has 30,000 to 40,000 distinct CDR3 sequences, 10% to 12% appearing once. Sequencing used PBMCs or a T cell subset sorted from them (not recorded which). The source of these receptors is a man aged 18 to 29 who had mild COVID-19 (a few samples of this study predate the infection). Cell type and time point are not known.

Many counts were recorded for this clonotype. The genes are TRBV5-1 and TRBJ2-3; 11 bases agree with TRBD2. CDR3 length: 16 residues. Germline CDR1 is SGHRS and CDR2 is YFSETQ. After removal of 3 bases from V and 1 base from J, the junction contained 4 bases not matched to a gene. The CDR3 nucleotides read TGCGCCAGCAGCTACAGGGGACTAGCGGGCACAGATACGCAGTATTTT. This encodes CASSYRGLAGTDTQYF.

This clonotype was observed many times. The gene calls are TRBV7-2 and TRBJ1-3; D gene unclear. CDR3 length: 13 residues. V was clipped by 3 bases and J by 1 base, with 4 bases between them. The germline CDR1 and CDR2 sequences are SGHTA and FQGNSA. The DNA of the CDR3 is TGTGCCAGCAGCTTTAATTCTGGAAACACCATATATTTT. Its protein is CASSFNSGNTIYF.

The rearrangement links TRBV14 to TRBJ2-1; D may be TRBD2 (5 bases). The CDR3 length is 15 residues. Per germline, CDR1 SGHDN and CDR2 FVKESK. The V and J ends lost 4 bases and 8 bases respectively, with 18 bases between them. The CDR3 DNA is TGTGCCAGCAGCCCGGTAGTTCCCCGAGGGCATGAGCAGTTCTTC. As protein: CASSPVVPRGHEQFF.

This clonotype was detected ten times or more. CDR3 protein: CASSLFGGGGETQYF. In DNA form, the CDR3 reads TGTGCCAGCAGTTTATTTGGAGGGGGGGGAGAGACCCAGTACTTC. The gene calls are TRBV12-3 or TRBV12-4 and TRBJ2-5; D is perhaps TRBD2 (7 bases). This CDR3 contains 15 residues. The V end lost 2 bases, the J end lost 4 bases, and 14 bases lay between the germline ends.

There are many counts of this clonotype. The genes are TRBV5-4 and TRBJ2-5, with D perhaps matching TRBD1 (6 bases). CDR1 is SGHNT and CDR2 is YYREEE in the germline V gene (reference sequence). The CDR3 covers 14 residues. V lost 3 bases, J lost 5 bases, and 14 bases lay in between. The DNA of the CDR3 is TGTGCCAGCAGCTCAAAACAGGGTGGTGAGACCCAGTACTTC. Translation: CASSSKQGGETQYF.

This clonotype was detected ten times or more. The genes are TRBV6-2 or TRBV6-3 and TRBJ2-1; the D is unclear. Deletions cut 3 bases from V and 12 bases from J, with 18 bases between. CDR1 MNHEY and CDR2 SVGEGT come from the germline V gene. CDR3 length: 14 amino acids. In nucleotides, the CDR3 is TGTGCCAGCAGTTATACAACGGATCACCCTCGGCAGTTCTTC. Translated: CASSYTTDHPRQFF.

Written as DNA, the CDR3 is TGTGCCAGCAGCTTAAGTGGGGGCACAGATACGCAGTATTTT. It codes for CASSLSGGTDTQYF. The chain carries TRBV7-3 and TRBJ2-3, with D uncertain. The germline V gene encodes CDR1 SGHTA and CDR2 FQGTGA. This CDR3 has 14 amino acids. V was trimmed by 1 base and J by 1 base, leaving 6 bases between them.

This clonotype was seen ten or more times. V is TRBV7-2 and J is TRBJ1-6; D unresolved. Germline V gene data show CDR1 as SGHTA and CDR2 as FQGNSA. This CDR3 has 16 amino acids. V lost 2 bases and J lost 0, with 8 bases in between. CDR3 coding DNA: TGTGCCAGCAGCTTATCGGGGTCCTCCTATAATTCACCCCTCCACTTT. This encodes CASSLSGSSYNSPLHF.

This clonotype was recorded at least ten times. V is TRBV27 and J is TRBJ1-5; D is undetermined. Looked up from germline, CDR1 is MNHEY and CDR2 is SMNVEV (reference sequence). The germline V and J ends were trimmed by 3 bases and 0 bases, with 6 bases remaining between them. The CDR3 extends over 14 amino acids. The CDR3 loop reads CASSLKSSNQPQHF. Written as DNA, the CDR3 is TGTGCCAGCAGTTTGAAGAGTAGCAATCAGCCCCAGCATTTT.

This clonotype was recorded at least ten times. This chain links TRBV7-3 with TRBJ2-7; TRBD1 matches 7 bases. Germline V gives CDR1 SGHTA, CDR2 FQGTGA. The ends lost 0 bases at V and 5 bases at J; junction bases unmatched: 1. This CDR3 has 13 residues. The CDR3 loop reads CASSLTGGHEQYF. The CDR3 coding sequence is TGTGCCAGCAGCTTAACAGGGGGCCACGAGCAGTACTTC. Combining the CDR3 with reference TRBV7-3 and TRBJ2-7 gives the whole variable domain GAGVSQTPSNKVTEKGKYVELRCDPISGHTALYWYRQSLGQGPEFLIYFQGTGAADDSGLPNDRFFAVRPEGSVSTLKIQRTERGDSAVYLCASSLTGGHEQYFGPGTRLTVT.

This clonotype was counted ten times or more. The chain employs TRBV14 and TRBJ1-4, with no clear D. The CDR3 has 15 amino acids. The V gene lost 0 bases and the J gene lost 3 bases, with 8 bases spanning the gap. Germline V gene lookup returns CDR1 SGHDN and CDR2 FVKESK. The CDR3 loop reads CASSQEWASNEKLFF. CDR3 nucleotides: TGTGCCAGCAGCCAAGAATGGGCTTCTAATGAAAAACTGTTTTTT.

The table lists this clonotype with many counts. CDR3: CASSHGSGESSGANVLTF. The DNA for the CDR3 is TGTGCCAGCAGCCACGGCTCGGGGGAGTCCTCTGGGGCCAACGTCCTGACTTTC. V usage is TRBV3-1 and J usage is TRBJ2-6; possibly TRBD2 for D (6 bases). V was shortened by 3 bases and J by 0 bases, with 15 bases between the two germline ends. Germline CDR1 and CDR2: LGHDT and YNNKEL (reference sequence). The CDR3 extends over 18 amino acids. Using reference TRBV3-1 and TRBJ2-6 for the parts outside the CDR3, the full variable domain is DTAVSQTPKYLVTQMGNDKSIKCEQNLGHDTMYWYKQDSKKFLKIMFSYNNKELIINETVPNRFSPKSPDKAHLNLHINSLELGDSAVYFCASSHGSGESSGANVLTFGAGSRLTVL.

This clonotype was counted a single time. This chain joins TRBV20-1 and TRBJ2-3, with 8 bases that match TRBD2. The CDR3 runs 15 residues. Germline-derived CDR1 and CDR2 are DFQATT and SNEGSKA (reference sequence). With 5 bases clipped from V and 1 base from J, the junction kept 8 bases outside the gene matches. The CDR3 is CSAPRTSGGTDTQYF. The CDR3 nucleotides are TGCAGTGCTCCTCGCACTAGCGGAGGCACAGATACGCAGTATTTT.